The source of this TCR beta chain is a study of T-cell reconstitution after alpha-beta-depleted transplantation in children (dated by TCRdb to 2016 to 2018). About the investigation overall: Using TCR repertoire profiling, the study followed T-cell immune reconstitution in a quantitative way in children after TCRalphabeta/CD19-depleted allogeneic hematopoietic cell transplantation.

Library preparation employed PCR. Instrument used: Illumina HiSeq 2500. To normalize quantification of the TCRbeta repertoire, the TCR libraries were built with molecular barcoding that relied on unique molecular identifiers. TCRdb passed the public sequencing reads through fastp at Q25 and MiXCR, retaining productive beta sequences. Identical CDR3 proteins give one entry, which carries the most common genes and DNA. Counted in this sample were 800,000 to 1,000,000 distinct CDR3 sequences; about 29% of them appeared once. The top ten clonotypes cover roughly 30% of the sample. V is reduced by 0 bases and J by 4 bases, leaving a spacing of 13 bases between them. Including cysteine and phenylalanine, the CDR3 has 15 amino acids. Kept here is only the CDR3 DNA, which spans 45 bases and is read in frame from base 1. The germline V gene (reference sequence) specifies DFQATT as CDR1 and SNEGSKA as CDR2. Concerning this clonotype itself: The antigen it binds to is not known. No base qualities exist here, and no much larger clone lies one base off it.

The label giving this sample's treatment or condition can be read as: allogeneic hematopoietic cell transplantation with graft depleted of TCRalphabeta T cells and CD19 B cells. The transplant recipients were children given TCRalphabeta/CD19-depleted allogeneic hematopoietic cell grafts. The research as a whole found: Hyperexpanded clone frequencies declined over subsequent months; after one year, T-cell counts and TCRbeta diversity were mostly attributed to newly produced T cells. The apparently early recovery of alphabetaT-cell counts about two months after transplant reportedly depended on only several hundred rapidly expanded clones that came from non-depleted graft cells. In some patients, the high TCRbeta diversity seen at day 60 was put down to recipient T cells and intrathymic progenitors that had survived conditioning.

Source: PBMCs, mostly from graft donor cells, taken 360 days after TCRalphabeta/CD19-depleted stem cell transplant. The chain is encoded by TRBV20-1 joined to TRBJ1-5; the D segment could be TRBD1, given 6 matching bases. The receptor was derived from a boy younger than two who had a stem cell transplant for SCID, so the T cells may come from the graft donor. The CDR3 protein is CSARDGGHFNQPQHF. The DNA reads TGCAGTGCTAGAGATGGGGGACACTTTAATCAGCCCCAGCATTTT.